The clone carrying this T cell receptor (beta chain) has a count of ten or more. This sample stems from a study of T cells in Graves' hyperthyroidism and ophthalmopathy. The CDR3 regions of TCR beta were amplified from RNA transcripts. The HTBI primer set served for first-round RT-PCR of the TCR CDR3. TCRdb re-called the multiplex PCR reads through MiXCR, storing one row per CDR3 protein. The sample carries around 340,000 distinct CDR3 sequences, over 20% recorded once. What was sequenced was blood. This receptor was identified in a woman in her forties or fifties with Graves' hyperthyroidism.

The CDR3, as DNA: TGTGCCATCAGTGAGGGACTAGCGGGAGGCTTGGATACGCAGTATTTT. This sequence encodes CAISEGLAGGLDTQYF. The chain uses TRBV10-3 and TRBJ2-3; 14 nucleotides align to TRBD2. V was clipped by 2 bases and J by 6 bases; unmatched bases: 4. Germline loops: CDR1 ENHRY, CDR2 SYGVKD. The length of the CDR3 is 16 residues.